This T cell receptor beta chain was identified in a study of control samples from healthy donors and cancer patients. Produced via immunoSEQ multiplex PCR; TCRdb's table is partial and in-frame only. The sample has 60,000 to 75,000 clones, approximately 87% seen once. Germline assignment: CDR1 MNHEY and CDR2 SVGEGT. The ends lost 6 bases at V and 1 base at J; junction bases unmatched: 16. The CDR3 runs 18 residues. The sequencing input was blood. V usage is TRBV6-2 or TRBV6-3 and J usage is TRBJ2-7, with TRBD2 identical over 9 bases. The sequence was obtained from a man aged 45-65 years in good health. CDR3 sequence: CASSPTGSRLAVSYEQYF. CDR3 nucleotides: TGTGCCAGCAGCCCCACTGGTTCGAGACTAGCGGTTTCCTACGAGCAGTACTTC.